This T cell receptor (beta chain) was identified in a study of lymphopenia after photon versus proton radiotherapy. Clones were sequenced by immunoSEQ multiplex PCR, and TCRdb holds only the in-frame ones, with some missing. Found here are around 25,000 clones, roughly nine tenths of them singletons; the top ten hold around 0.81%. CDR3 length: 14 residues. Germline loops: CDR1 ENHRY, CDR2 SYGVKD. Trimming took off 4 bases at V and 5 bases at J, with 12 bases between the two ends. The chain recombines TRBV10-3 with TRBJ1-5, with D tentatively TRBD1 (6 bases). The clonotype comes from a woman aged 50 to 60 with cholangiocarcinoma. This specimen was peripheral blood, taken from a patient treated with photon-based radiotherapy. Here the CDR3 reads CAISGRTEDQPQHF. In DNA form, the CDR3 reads TGTGCCATCAGTGGACGGACAGAGGATCAGCCCCAGCATTTT.